Described below is a single TCR beta chain sequence and its context. This entry is derived from a study of blood T cell repertoires in COVID-19. Using immunoSEQ multiplex PCR, the repertoire was profiled, and TCRdb retains in-frame clones only, with some absent. This table holds roughly 170,000 clones, approximately 82% found once. Those enrolled, adults aged roughly 18 to 100 years, came from about two dozen US areas. V lost 3 bases and J lost 1, with 14 bases in between. The germline V gene encodes CDR1 MGHRA and CDR2 YSYEKL. The CDR3 extends over 16 amino acids. This TCR was sampled from a woman aged 45-65 years who had recovered from COVID-19. The V call is TRBV4-1, the J call TRBJ2-3; no firm D call. The sample was PBMCs or T cells enriched from blood (not recorded which). CDR3 region: CASSHPWSTGTDTQYF. CDR3 nucleotide sequence: TGCGCCAGCAGCCACCCTTGGAGTACGGGCACAGATACGCAGTATTTT.